This TCR beta chain was retrieved from a study of CD8+ T cells in alopecia areata. Broader study findings: Higher clonality and more expanded CD8+ clones appeared in lesional than normal scalp. Tofacitinib significantly reduced both scalp clonality and expanded CD8+ clones among the top 100.

As to treatment: oral pan-JAK inhibitor, 5-10 mg twice daily. The table lists this clone with a count of one. Its antigen is undetermined. The germline V gene encodes CDR1 SQVTM and CDR2 ANQGSEA. The V and J ends lost 6 bases and 5 bases, in that order; junction bases with no gene match: 7. The CDR3 consists of 14 residues. Extracted RNA was reverse transcribed into cDNA, the sequencing template. Generated by immunoSEQ multiplex PCR, the TCRdb table keeps only in-frame clones and is missing some. Of approximately 210,000 clones in the sample, about 40% were seen once. The receptor's source is a human donor with alopecia areata. The genes are TRBV29-1 and TRBJ2-2, with 9 bases matching TRBD1. The starting material was CD4+ T cells sorted from blood, obtained between weeks 36 and 40, from a patient treated with tofacitinib. CDR3 nucleotides: TGCAGCGTACCGGGACAGGGACTAACCGGGGAGCTGTTTTTT. Amino acid sequence: CSVPGQGLTGELFF.